This T cell receptor beta chain stems from a study of blood T cell repertoires in COVID-19. TCRdb's table, derived via immunoSEQ multiplex PCR, lists solely in-frame clones and lacks some. The profile shows around 180,000 clones, over 75% of them singletons. There are a few counts of this clone. CDR3 length: 15 amino acids. Germline CDR1 is MNHEY and CDR2 is SVGAGI. V lost 6 bases and J lost 2, with 17 bases in between. The V gene is TRBV6-5, the J gene TRBJ2-7; D gene ambiguous. The source of this sequence is a man in his sixties with acute or convalescent COVID-19. Sequencing input: peripheral blood. The CDR3 region is CASRRSPGGAYEQYF. CDR3 DNA: TGTGCCAGCAGAAGATCCCCTGGCGGCGCCTACGAGCAGTACTTC.